These T cell receptor beta chains were read from a single sample in a study of T cell responses to AZD1222 COVID-19 vaccine. Data came from immunoSEQ multiplex PCR; TCRdb stores just in-frame clones and leaves some out. The repertoire consists of 120,000 or so clones, with roughly 90% occurring once and the leading ten covering over 1.5%. Here the sequenced sample was peripheral blood, taken on day 0 of AZD1222 vaccination. Receptors originate from an adult in good health. Both conserved end residues are part of each CDR3. The D gene is left open where the match is weak. Clone size is shown for a subset of rows, as once, few, many or a class of expanded clone.

j_call clone_size v_call d_call cdr3_nt cdr3_aa
TRBJ2-7 few TRBV4-1 - TGCGCCAGCAGCGCTTCGCAGGTTTTAGTCGAGCAGTACTTC CASSASQVLVEQYF
TRBJ2-3 - TRBV19 TRBD1 TGTGCCAGTAGTACCCGGGACAGCTACACAGATACGCAGTATTTT CASSTRDSYTDTQYF
TRBJ1-4 - TRBV6-5 TRBD1 TGTGCCAGCAGACGCGGGACAGGGGGCTTTGAAAAACTGTTTTTT CASRRGTGGFEKLFF
TRBJ2-7 - TRBV4-1 - TGCGCCAGCAGTTCAGGAGGGGTGTCCCTCGACTACGAGCAGTACTTC CASSSGGVSLDYEQYF
TRBJ2-4 few TRBV18 - TGTGCCAGCTCACCAGACAGAGCCAAAAACATTCAGTACTTC CASSPDRAKNIQYF
TRBJ2-1 - TRBV15 TRBD1 TGTGCCACCAGCAGAGACGATCGCAGGGGGTCCTACAATGAGCAGTTCTTC CATSRDDRRGSYNEQFF
TRBJ1-3 - TRBV2 - TGTGCCAGCAGTCGGGCGGGCTCCAGCTCTGGAAACACCATATATTTT CASSRAGSSSGNTIYF
TRBJ2-3 - TRBV20-1 - TGCAGTGCTAGTTCAGCCCTAGCCGGAAGCACAGATACGCAGTATTTT CSASSALAGSTDTQYF
TRBJ1-2 - TRBV5-1 - TGCGCCAGCAGCCGGGACGCTAATAACTATGGCTACACCTTC CASSRDANNYGYTF
TRBJ2-7 few TRBV3-1/TRBV3-2 - TGTGCCAGCAGCGAACCGGGACGCTCGAGCTCCTACGAGCAGTACTTC CASSEPGRSSSYEQYF
TRBJ2-7 once TRBV28 - TGTGCCAGCATCAGTTTGACCCCAGGATTCTACGAGCAGTACTTC CASISLTPGFYEQYF
TRBJ1-1 - TRBV4-2 - TGTGCCAGCAGCCAAGTGGCGGGCGTGAACGAAGCTTTCTTT CASSQVAGVNEAFF
TRBJ1-2 - TRBV2 - TGTGCCAGCAGTCTGGACAGCCGGGAGGGCTACACCTTC CASSLDSREGYTF
TRBJ1-1 - TRBV7-9 - TGTGCCAGCAGCCAACCTGCGTACACTGAAGCTTTCTTT CASSQPAYTEAFF
TRBJ2-7 - TRBV18 TRBD2 TGTGCCAGCTCACCACTGGCTAGCGGGGACGAGCAGTACTTC CASSPLASGDEQYF
TRBJ1-1 - TRBV28 - TGTGCCAGCAGCTCACGGGGGAACACTGAAGCTTTCTTT CASSSRGNTEAFF
TRBJ1-2 - TRBV12-3/TRBV12-4 - TGTGCCAGCAGTCGGGGGCGAGGGGTTGCCTACACCTTC CASSRGRGVAYTF
TRBJ1-5 - TRBV19 - TGTGCCAGTAGTTATCAAGGGAATCAGCCCCAGCATTTT CASSYQGNQPQHF
TRBJ2-2 - TRBV3-1/TRBV3-2 TRBD2 TGTGCCAGCAGCCCGCGGACTCACACCAACGGGCCGAACGGGAGGACCGGGGAGCTGTTTTTT CASSPRTHTNGPNGRTGELFF
TRBJ1-6 - TRBV6-4 - TGTGCCAGCAGTTCGGACGGAACTAATTCACCCCTCCACTTT CASSSDGTNSPLHF
TRBJ1-1 - TRBV14 - TGTGCCAGCAGCACTGGACTTAAGACTGAAGCTTTCTTT CASSTGLKTEAFF
TRBJ2-3 - TRBV11-3 - TGTGCCAGCAGCTTAGATCAGGGGGGGACGACAGATACGCAGTATTTT CASSLDQGGTTDTQYF
TRBJ1-5 - TRBV6-8 TRBD1 TGTGCCAGCACAGGGGGCAGTTGGAATCAGCCCCAGCATTTT CASTGGSWNQPQHF
TRBJ1-1 - TRBV3-1/TRBV3-2 - TGTGCCAGCAGCCAAGAGGTGGGCAACACTGAAGCTTTCTTT CASSQEVGNTEAFF
TRBJ1-1 - TRBV5-1 TRBD1 TGCGCCAGCAGCTTGGTGTTAGGAGGAGGGGGCACGACTGAAGCTTTCTTT CASSLVLGGGGTTEAFF
TRBJ1-1 - TRBV6-5 - TGTGCCAGCAGTAGAGGGGTAGGAGCTTTCTTT CASSRGVGAFF
TRBJ2-1 - TRBV18 TRBD2 TGTGCCAGCTCCCAAAACAGCGGGAGGGCCGTGGTTGAGCAGTTCTTC CASSQNSGRAVVEQFF
TRBJ1-1 once TRBV19 - TGTGCCAGTAGTATAGGACAGTTGGACACTGAAGCTTTCTTT CASSIGQLDTEAFF